This TCR beta chain was captured in a study of cytomegalovirus exposure and HLA in healthy donors. With 60 Vbeta and 13 Jbeta primers, the PCR was carried out. The table came from immunoSEQ multiplex PCR; TCRdb's copy has only in-frame clones and leaves some out. The sample shows 90,000 to 140,000 clones, around 77% of them seen only once. This TCR came from a woman aged 40 to 50 in good health and CMV-seropositive. The material sequenced was PBMCs.

CDR3 amino acids: CASSPPGTGQETQYF. The CDR3 DNA is TGTGCCAGCAGCCCACCAGGGACAGGGCAAGAGACCCAGTACTTC. The chain recombines TRBV7-6 with TRBJ2-5; 9 bases map to TRBD1. Per germline, CDR1 SGHVS and CDR2 FNYEAQ. This CDR3 comprises 15 residues. Unmatched junction bases numbered 6, after V lost 5 bases and J lost 2 bases.